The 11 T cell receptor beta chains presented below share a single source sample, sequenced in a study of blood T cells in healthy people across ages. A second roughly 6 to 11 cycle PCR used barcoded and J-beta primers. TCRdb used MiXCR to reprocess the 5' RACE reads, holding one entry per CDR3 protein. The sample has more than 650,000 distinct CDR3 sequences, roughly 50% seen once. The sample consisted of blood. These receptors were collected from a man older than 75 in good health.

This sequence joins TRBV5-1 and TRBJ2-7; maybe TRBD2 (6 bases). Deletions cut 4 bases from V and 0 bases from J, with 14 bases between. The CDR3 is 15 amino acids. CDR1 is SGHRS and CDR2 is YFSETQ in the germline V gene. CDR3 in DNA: TGCGCCAGCAGCGGGGGAGGCAGTAACTCCTACGAGCAGTACTTC. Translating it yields CASSGGGSNSYEQYF. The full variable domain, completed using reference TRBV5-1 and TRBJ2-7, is KAGVTQTPRYLIKTRGQQVTLSCSPISGHRSVSWYQQTPGQGLQFLFEYFSETQRNKGNFPGRFSGRQFSNSRSEMNVSTLELGDSALYLCASSGGGSNSYEQYFGPGTRLTVT.

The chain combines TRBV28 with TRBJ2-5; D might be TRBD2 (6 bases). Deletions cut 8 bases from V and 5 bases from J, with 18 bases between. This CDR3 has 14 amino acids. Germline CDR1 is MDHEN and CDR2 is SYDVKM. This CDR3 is CASGGGGGGETQYF. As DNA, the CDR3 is TGTGCCAGCGGGGGTGGAGGAGGAGGGGAGACCCAGTACTTC. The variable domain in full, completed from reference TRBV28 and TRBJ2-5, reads DVKVTQSSRYLVKRTGEKVFLECVQDMDHENMFWYRQDPGLGLRLIYFSYDVKMKEKGDIPEGYSVSREKKERFSLILESASTNQTSMYLCASGGGGGGETQYFGPGTRLLVL.

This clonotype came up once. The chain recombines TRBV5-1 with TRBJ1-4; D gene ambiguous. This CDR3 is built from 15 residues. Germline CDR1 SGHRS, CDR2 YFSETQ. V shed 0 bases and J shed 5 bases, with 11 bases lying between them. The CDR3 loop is CASSLAGVSNEKLFF. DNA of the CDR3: TGCGCCAGCAGCTTGGCTGGGGTCTCGAATGAAAAACTGTTTTTT.

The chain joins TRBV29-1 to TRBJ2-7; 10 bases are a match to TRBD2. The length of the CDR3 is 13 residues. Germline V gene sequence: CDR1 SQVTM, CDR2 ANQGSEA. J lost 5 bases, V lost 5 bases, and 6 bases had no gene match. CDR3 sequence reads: CSVSGRVRDEQYF. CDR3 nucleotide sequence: TGCAGCGTTAGCGGGAGGGTCAGAGACGAGCAGTACTTC.

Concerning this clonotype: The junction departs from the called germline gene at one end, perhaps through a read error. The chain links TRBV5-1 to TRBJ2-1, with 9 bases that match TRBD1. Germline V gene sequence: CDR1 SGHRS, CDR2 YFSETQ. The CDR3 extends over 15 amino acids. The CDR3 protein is CASSLRDRVSNEQFF. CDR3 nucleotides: TGCGCCAGCAGCTTGAGGGACAGGGTTTCGAATGAGCAGTTCTTT.

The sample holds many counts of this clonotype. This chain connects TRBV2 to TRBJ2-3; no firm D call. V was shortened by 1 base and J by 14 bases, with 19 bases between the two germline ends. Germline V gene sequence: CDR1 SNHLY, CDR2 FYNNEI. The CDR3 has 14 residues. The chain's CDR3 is CASSEGQPHRYAYF. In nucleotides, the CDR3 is TGTGCCAGCAGTGAAGGGCAGCCGCACAGATACGCGTATTTT.

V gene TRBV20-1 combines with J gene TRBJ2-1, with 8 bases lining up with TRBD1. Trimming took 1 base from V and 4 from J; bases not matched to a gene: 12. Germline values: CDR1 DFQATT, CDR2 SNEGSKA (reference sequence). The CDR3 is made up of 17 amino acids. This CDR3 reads CSARALDRVTTYNEQFF. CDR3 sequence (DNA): TGCAGTGCTAGAGCCCTGGACAGGGTAACGACTTACAATGAGCAGTTCTTC.

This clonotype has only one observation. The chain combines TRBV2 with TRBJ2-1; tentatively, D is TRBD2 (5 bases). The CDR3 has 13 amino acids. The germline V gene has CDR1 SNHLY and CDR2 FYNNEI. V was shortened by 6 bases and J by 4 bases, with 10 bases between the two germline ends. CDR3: CASSGRTYNEQFF. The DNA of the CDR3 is TGTGCCAGCAGCGGAAGGACTTACAATGAGCAGTTCTTC.

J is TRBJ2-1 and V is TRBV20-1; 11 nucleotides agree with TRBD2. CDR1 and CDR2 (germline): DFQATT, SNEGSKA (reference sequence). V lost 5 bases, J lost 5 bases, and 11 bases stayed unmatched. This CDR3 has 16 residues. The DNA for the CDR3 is TGCAGTGCTCCACGATGGCCGGGACTAGCGGACAATGAGCAGTTCTTC. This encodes CSAPRWPGLADNEQFF.

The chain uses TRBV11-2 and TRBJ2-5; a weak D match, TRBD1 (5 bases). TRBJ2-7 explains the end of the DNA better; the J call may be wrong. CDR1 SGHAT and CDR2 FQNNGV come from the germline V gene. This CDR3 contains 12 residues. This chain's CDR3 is CASSLTDTEQYF. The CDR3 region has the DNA TGTGCCAGCAGCTTGACAGATACCGAGCAGTACTTC.

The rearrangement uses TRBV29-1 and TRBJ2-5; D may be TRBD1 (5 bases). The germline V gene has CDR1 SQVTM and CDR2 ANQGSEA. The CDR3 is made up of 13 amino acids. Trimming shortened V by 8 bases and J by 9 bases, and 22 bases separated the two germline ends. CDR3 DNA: TGCAGCTCAGGGATGGACGGAACCCAGCCCCAGTACTTC. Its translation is CSSGMDGTQPQYF.